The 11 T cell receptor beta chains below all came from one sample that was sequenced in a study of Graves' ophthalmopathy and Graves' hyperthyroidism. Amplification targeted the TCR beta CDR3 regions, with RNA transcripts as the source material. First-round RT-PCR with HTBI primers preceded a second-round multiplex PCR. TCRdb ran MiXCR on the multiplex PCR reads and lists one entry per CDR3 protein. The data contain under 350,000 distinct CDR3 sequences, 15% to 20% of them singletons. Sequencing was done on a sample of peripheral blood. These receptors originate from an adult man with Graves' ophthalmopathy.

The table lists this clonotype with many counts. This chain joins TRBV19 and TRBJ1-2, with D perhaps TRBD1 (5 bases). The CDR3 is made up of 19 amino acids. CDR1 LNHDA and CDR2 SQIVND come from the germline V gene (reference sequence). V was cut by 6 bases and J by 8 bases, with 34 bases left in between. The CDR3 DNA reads TGTGCCAGTAGACCCTCGGGGCTGGAGGGTACCATCCGCATTACCGGCTACACCTTC. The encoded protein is CASRPSGLEGTIRITGYTF.

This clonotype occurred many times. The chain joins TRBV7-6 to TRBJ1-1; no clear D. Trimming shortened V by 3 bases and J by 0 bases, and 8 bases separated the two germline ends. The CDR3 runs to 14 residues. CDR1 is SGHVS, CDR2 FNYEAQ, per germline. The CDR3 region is CASSFGVLNTEAFF. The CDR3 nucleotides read TGTGCCAGCAGCTTTGGGGTTCTGAACACTGAAGCTTTCTTT.

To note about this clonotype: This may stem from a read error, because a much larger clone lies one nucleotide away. CDR3 bases: TGTGCCAGCAGCTATGGCGTAGGGGATTCACCCCTCCGCTTT. This translates into CASSYGVGDSPLRF. V usage is TRBV7-3 and J usage is TRBJ1-6, with a possible D match to TRBD1 (5 bases). The CDR3 totals 14 residues. Looked up from germline, CDR1 is SGHTA and CDR2 is FQGTGA.

The CDR3 sequence is CASSIRRNTEAFF. In nucleotides, the CDR3 is TGTGCCAGCAGTATAAGACGGAACACTGAAGCTTTCTTT. The V gene is TRBV12-3 or TRBV12-4, the J gene TRBJ1-1; D ambiguous. V was shortened by 5 bases and J by 1 base, with 8 bases between the two germline ends. The CDR3 has 13 residues.

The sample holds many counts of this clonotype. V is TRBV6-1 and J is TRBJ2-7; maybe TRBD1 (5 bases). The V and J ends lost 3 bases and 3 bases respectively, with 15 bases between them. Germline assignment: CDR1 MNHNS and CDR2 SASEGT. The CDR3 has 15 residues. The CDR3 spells CASSEGRVNYYEQYF. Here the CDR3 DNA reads TGTGCCAGCAGTGAGGGCAGGGTGAATTACTACGAGCAGTACTTC.

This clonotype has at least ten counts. This chain's CDR3 is CASSPRVGGTEAFF. The CDR3 DNA reads TGCGCCAGCAGCCCTCGGGTAGGTGGCACTGAAGCTTTCTTT. The chain recombines TRBV5-1 with TRBJ1-1; no firm D call. CDR1 is SGHRS, CDR2 YFSETQ, per germline. V lost 4 bases and J lost 4, with 14 bases in between. This CDR3 is built from 14 residues.

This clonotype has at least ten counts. CDR3 amino acids: CAIRYGGGTDTQYF. The CDR3 bases are TGTGCCATCAGATACGGGGGGGGCACAGATACGCAGTATTTT. This chain links TRBV10-3 with TRBJ2-3, with 8 bases matching TRBD2. The V gene end was trimmed by 6 bases and the J gene end by 1 base; junction bases not matched to a gene: 3. The CDR3 is 14 residues long. Germline CDR1 ENHRY, CDR2 SYGVKD.

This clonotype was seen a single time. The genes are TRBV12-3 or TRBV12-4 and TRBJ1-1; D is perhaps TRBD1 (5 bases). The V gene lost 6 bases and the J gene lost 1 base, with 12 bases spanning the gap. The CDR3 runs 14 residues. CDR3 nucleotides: TGTGCCAGCAGAATGGACACTTCGAACACTGAAGCTTTCTTT. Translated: CASRMDTSNTEAFF.

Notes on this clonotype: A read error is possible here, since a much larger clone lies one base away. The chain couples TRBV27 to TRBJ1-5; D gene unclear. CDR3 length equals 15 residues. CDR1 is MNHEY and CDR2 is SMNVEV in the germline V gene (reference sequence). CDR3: CASSLFISSNQLQHF. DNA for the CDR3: TGTGCCAGCAGTTTGTTCATCTCGAGCAATCAGCTCCAGCATTTT.

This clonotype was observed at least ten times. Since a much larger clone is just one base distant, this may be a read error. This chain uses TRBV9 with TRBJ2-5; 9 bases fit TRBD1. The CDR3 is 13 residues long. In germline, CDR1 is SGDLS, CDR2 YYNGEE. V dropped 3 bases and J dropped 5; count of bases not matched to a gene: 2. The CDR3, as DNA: TGTGCCAGCAGCGCCGGGACAGGGGAGACCCAGTACTTC. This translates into CASSAGTGETQYF.

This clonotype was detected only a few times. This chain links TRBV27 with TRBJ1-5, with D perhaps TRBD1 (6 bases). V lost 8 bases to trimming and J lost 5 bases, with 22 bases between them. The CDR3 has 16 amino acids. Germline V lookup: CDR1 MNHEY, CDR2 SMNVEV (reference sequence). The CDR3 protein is CASAPLTGGAYQPQHF. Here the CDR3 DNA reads TGTGCCAGCGCACCTCTGACTGGGGGCGCATATCAGCCCCAGCATTTT.